The entry that follows covers one T cell receptor (beta chain) sequence. The data originate from a study of cytomegalovirus exposure and HLA in healthy donors. 60 Vbeta and 13 Jbeta primers were used in PCR. The method was immunoSEQ multiplex PCR; TCRdb's version includes in-frame clones alone and lacks a portion of them. The table lists approximately 190,000 clones, with 0.7% to 0.8% in the top ten. Germline V gene sequence: CDR1 GTSNPN, CDR2 SVGIG (reference sequence). Between the trimmed V and J ends, which lost 0 bases and 6 bases, there was a span of 14 bases. The CDR3 runs to 14 residues. V is TRBV30 and J is TRBJ1-1; possibly TRBD1 for D (5 bases). The TCR sequence derives from a boy younger than 18 in good health and CMV-seronegative. Sequences were obtained from PBMCs. In DNA, the CDR3 is TGTGCCTGGAGTGTACTGGCAGGGCAGGCTGAAGCTTTCTTT. Protein sequence: CAWSVLAGQAEAFF.